This TCR beta chain derives from a study of T cell repertoires in cytomegalovirus infection. Each CDR3 protein is one row after TCRdb ran MiXCR on the reads. The repertoire includes about 47,000 distinct CDR3 sequences, roughly 21% of them detected once, and roughly 78% sits in the top ten. This clonotype has just a few counts. Its antigen remains unknown. Germline values: CDR1 SGHTA, CDR2 FQGNSA. J was trimmed by 0 bases and V by 1 base; bases with no gene match: 9. This CDR3 comprises 18 residues. Study-wide results and caveats: In two of eight donors, the top clonotype was HLA-C-restricted CMV-specific.

The origin of this receptor is a human donor in good health (CMV status not recorded). Some clones in this sample may be carry-over from other donors' samples. The sequencing here drew on CD8+ T cells from cultured PBMCs, taken from culture after CMV antigen stimulation. The chain uses TRBV7-2 and TRBJ2-1; 7 positions agree with TRBD1. Here the CDR3 DNA reads TGTGCCAGCAGCTTAGGGGGACAGAACCCCAACTCCTACAATGAGCAGTTCTTC. Protein sequence: CASSLGGQNPNSYNEQFF.